The 32 T cell receptor beta chains given below trace back to one sample, sequenced in a study of blood T cell repertoires in COVID-19. TCRdb's copy holds only in-frame clones and misses some; the assay was immunoSEQ multiplex PCR. The repertoire holds about 270,000 clones, with about 91% as singletons. The source material was PBMCs or T cells enriched from blood (not recorded which). The origin of the receptors is a woman aged 40 to 49 with acute COVID-19.

The CDR3 loop reads CATSDLRTGTGEKQYF. As DNA, the CDR3 is TGTGCCACCAGTGATTTGAGAACCGGGACAGGGGAGAAGCAGTACTTC. This chain links TRBV24-1 with TRBJ2-7; 10 nucleotides align to TRBD1. The V segment lost 0 bases and the J segment 8 bases; nucleotides outside the gene matches: 9. Per the germline V gene, CDR1 is KGHDR and CDR2 is SFDVKD. This CDR3 contains 16 residues.

This chain uses TRBV7-9 with TRBJ2-2; D remains ambiguous. The germline CDR1 and CDR2 sequences are SEHNR and FQNEAQ (reference sequence). The germline V and J ends were trimmed by 5 bases and 6 bases, with 10 bases remaining between them. There are 13 residues in the CDR3. CDR3: CASSPRPSGELFF. The CDR3 DNA is TGTGCCAGCAGCCCTAGACCCTCCGGGGAGCTGTTTTTT.

J is TRBJ1-1 and V is TRBV11-3; D gene unclear. Germline CDR1 SGHNT, CDR2 YENEEA. CDR3 length equals 14 residues. Trimming cost V 2 bases and J 0 bases, with 7 bases left between them. The CDR3: CASSLNSLNTEAFF. In nucleotides, the CDR3 is TGTGCCAGCAGCTTAAACAGCTTGAACACTGAAGCTTTCTTT.

The chain carries TRBV27 and TRBJ1-2; no clear D gene. The V and J ends lost 2 bases and 5 bases respectively, with 15 bases between them. Germline V gene data show CDR1 as MNHEY and CDR2 as SMNVEV (reference sequence). The CDR3 is 15 residues long. Here the CDR3 DNA reads TGTGCCAGCAGTTTAACTCAGCAGGCTTTTTATGGCTACACCTTC. This encodes CASSLTQQAFYGYTF.

The chain is built from TRBV19 and TRBJ2-1, with unresolved D. V dropped 3 bases and J dropped 5 bases, with 8 bases sitting between them. Germline V gene lookup returns CDR1 LNHDA and CDR2 SQIVND (reference sequence). CDR3 length equals 13 residues. In DNA, the CDR3 is TGTGCCAGTAGTATTCGCCGGGACAATGAGCAGTTCTTC. Protein: CASSIRRDNEQFF.

V and J are TRBV28 and TRBJ2-7, with 8 bases identical to TRBD1. There are 15 residues in the CDR3. J gave up 5 bases and V 7 bases, and 13 bases lay outside the gene matches. Germline CDR1 reads MDHEN; CDR2 reads SYDVKM. CDR3 residues: CASTPDPRGRHEQYF. CDR3 DNA sequence: TGTGCCAGCACCCCGGATCCCAGGGGGCGCCACGAGCAGTACTTC.

This sequence joins TRBV19 and TRBJ1-1; 8 bases align to TRBD1. The CDR3 contains 13 residues. With V trimmed by 6 bases and J by 5 bases, 5 bases remained unmatched. CDR1 and CDR2 (germline): LNHDA, SQIVND (reference sequence). The CDR3: CASSGTGETEAFF. As DNA, the CDR3 is TGTGCCAGTAGCGGGACAGGAGAAACTGAAGCTTTCTTT.

This chain uses TRBV11-3 with TRBJ1-2, with D maybe TRBD1 (5 bases). The V gene lost 2 bases and the J gene lost 1 base, with 20 bases spanning the gap. The germline CDR1 and CDR2 sequences are SGHNT and YENEEA. This CDR3 contains 18 residues. This CDR3 reads CASSLLGDRRKNNYGYTF. DNA for the CDR3: TGTGCCAGCAGCTTACTTGGAGACAGAAGAAAAAATAACTATGGCTACACCTTC.

The chain carries TRBV9 and TRBJ1-4; TRBD1 matches 7 bases. The CDR3 sequence is 14 residues long. CDR1 SGDLS and CDR2 YYNGEE come from the germline V gene. The V and J ends lost 3 bases and 8 bases, in that order; junction bases with no gene match: 7. The CDR3 coding sequence is TGTGCCAGCAGCGCGACAGGGCTAGGAGAAAAACTGTTTTTT. Amino acid sequence: CASSATGLGEKLFF.

The chain links TRBV5-5 to TRBJ1-3, with TRBD1 as a possible D gene (5 bases). Trimming shortened V by 6 bases and J by 0 bases, and 13 bases separated the two germline ends. Germline assignment: CDR1 SGHKS and CDR2 YYEKEE (reference sequence). The CDR3 extends over 15 amino acids. The CDR3 coding sequence is TGTGCCAGCACTCTGGGGGGGTCCTCTGGAAACACCATATATTTT. As protein: CASTLGGSSGNTIYF.

The chain links TRBV28 to TRBJ2-7, with 7 positions matching TRBD1. This CDR3 has 19 residues. In germline, CDR1 is MDHEN, CDR2 SYDVKM. J lost 0 bases, V lost 1 base, and 15 bases had no gene match. The CDR3 sequence: CASSLSRLSWQGDSYEQYF. The CDR3 DNA reads TGTGCCAGCAGTTTATCGCGACTGTCTTGGCAGGGGGACTCCTACGAGCAGTACTTC.

Points on this clone: The junction differs from germline at one of its ends, possibly a read error. V gene TRBV4-3 combines with J gene TRBJ2-1; 9 bases agree with TRBD1. This CDR3 region has 13 residues. The germline V gene encodes CDR1 LGHNA and CDR2 YSLEER. In nucleotides, the CDR3 is TGCGCCAGCAGCCAAGGATTGGGGACAGGGTTTGTCTTC. Its protein is CASSQGLGTGFVF.

This clone was seen once. The rearrangement joins TRBV7-8 to TRBJ2-7; 8 bases are a match to TRBD1. The trim removed 4 bases at V and 4 bases at J, leaving 6 bases unmatched. Per germline, CDR1 SGHVS and CDR2 FQNEAQ. This CDR3 has 14 residues. The CDR3 coding sequence is TGTGCCAGCAGCTCCGGGACAGGCGCTTACGAGCAGTACTTC. It encodes CASSSGTGAYEQYF.

This chain connects TRBV19 to TRBJ1-2; tentatively, D is TRBD1 (5 bases). V shed 0 bases and J shed 12 bases, with 17 bases lying between them. Germline lookup yields CDR1 LNHDA and CDR2 SQIVND (reference sequence). The CDR3 runs 14 residues. The CDR3 loop reads CASSIDGGGSPHTF. CDR3 coding DNA: TGTGCCAGTAGTATAGATGGGGGGGGATCCCCGCACACCTTC. Filled out from reference TRBV19 and TRBJ1-2, the complete variable domain reads DGGITQSPKYLFRKEGQNVTLSCEQNLNHDAMYWYRQDPGQGLRLIYYSQIVNDFQKGDIAEGYSVSREKKESFPLTVTSAQKNPTAFYLCASSIDGGGSPHTFGSGTRLTVV.

This clone was observed many times. V is TRBV7-9 and J is TRBJ2-5, with TRBD2 identical over 9 bases. CDR3 size: 15 residues. Germline V gene data show CDR1 as SEHNR and CDR2 as FQNEAQ (reference sequence). V was clipped by 4 bases and J by 2 bases; unmatched bases: 5. The CDR3 reads CASSSRLAAQETQYF. DNA of the CDR3: TGTGCCAGCAGCTCAAGACTAGCGGCTCAAGAGACCCAGTACTTC.

The gene calls are TRBV9 and TRBJ2-6, with TRBD1 as a possible D gene (5 bases). Germline V gene data show CDR1 as SGDLS and CDR2 as YYNGEE. V lost 4 bases to trimming and J lost 2 bases, with 28 bases between them. The CDR3 is 21 residues long. The CDR3 protein is CASSSQGVGNSTVTGANVLTF. The CDR3 DNA reads as TGTGCCAGCAGCTCCCAGGGCGTGGGGAACAGTACCGTAACTGGGGCCAACGTCCTGACTTTC.

The chain combines TRBV7-9 with TRBJ1-2, with D perhaps matching TRBD1 (5 bases). CDR3 length equals 14 residues. Per the germline V gene, CDR1 is SEHNR and CDR2 is FQNEAQ (reference sequence). V was shortened by 1 base and J by 2 bases, with 8 bases between the two germline ends. In DNA, the CDR3 is TGTGCCAGCAGCTTAGGGGCAGGGAACTATGGCTACACCTTC. It translates to CASSLGAGNYGYTF.

V usage is TRBV7-9 and J usage is TRBJ1-2; 7 positions match TRBD1. Trimming took 5 bases from V and 6 from J; bases not matched to a gene: 12. Germline V CDR1 and CDR2: SEHNR, FQNEAQ (reference sequence). This CDR3 spans 15 amino acids. The DNA of the CDR3 is TGTGCCAGCAGCAGACCCGGTACAGGGGCTCATGGCTACACCTTC. This codes for CASSRPGTGAHGYTF.

The chain recombines TRBV30 with TRBJ2-2; D is undetermined. Trimming pared 3 bases from V and 6 bases from J, leaving 8 bases between. This CDR3 spans 12 amino acids. Per the germline V gene, CDR1 is GTSNPN and CDR2 is SVGIG (reference sequence). CDR3 sequence: CAWRELAGELFF. The CDR3 nucleotides read TGTGCCTGGAGAGAGTTAGCCGGGGAGCTGTTTTTT.

The rearrangement uses TRBV24-1 and TRBJ2-2, with 12 bases that match TRBD2. The CDR3 consists of 17 residues. Germline CDR1 KGHDR, CDR2 SFDVKD. After removal of 5 bases from V and 0 bases from J, the junction contained 3 bases not matched to a gene. The CDR3 loop reads CATSARLAGANTGELFF. The CDR3 region has the DNA TGTGCCACCAGTGCCCGACTAGCGGGAGCGAACACCGGGGAGCTGTTTTTT.

This clone has a single count. The chain links TRBV29-1 to TRBJ1-2; D gene ambiguous. The CDR3 has 12 residues. V lost 0 bases and J lost 7, with 9 bases in between. Looked up from germline, CDR1 is SQVTM and CDR2 is ANQGSEA. The DNA of the CDR3 is TGCAGCGTTGAAGATCGGCGGGCTGGCTACACCTTC. It yields the protein CSVEDRRAGYTF.

For the CDR3, the DNA is TGTGCCAGCAGTGAGCCAGGGGGACCTGGCGAGCAGTACTTC. This codes for CASSEPGGPGEQYF. This chain joins TRBV25-1 and TRBJ2-7; 7 nucleotides agree with TRBD1. From germline, CDR1 is MGHDK and CDR2 SYGVNS. The CDR3 sequence is 14 residues long. After removal of 3 bases from V and 6 bases from J, the junction contained 8 bases not matched to a gene.

The CDR3 here is CASSPMSDVAQPQHF. The CDR3 region has the DNA TGTGCCAGCAGCCCCATGTCAGACGTAGCCCAGCCCCAGCATTTT. The V gene is TRBV5-4, the J gene TRBJ1-5; D unresolved. V gave up 4 bases and J gave up 7 bases, with 18 bases separating them. CDR1 and CDR2 from the germline V gene are SGHNT and YYREEE (reference sequence). The CDR3 is made up of 15 amino acids.

This sequence joins TRBV7-9 and TRBJ2-1; 7 bases line up with TRBD1. Germline V lookup: CDR1 SEHNR, CDR2 FQNEAQ (reference sequence). The V segment lost 9 bases and the J segment 0 bases; nucleotides outside the gene matches: 5. There are 14 residues in the CDR3. In DNA, the CDR3 is TGTGCCAGTGTGGGGACAGTCTCCTACAATGAGCAGTTCTTC. Protein sequence: CASVGTVSYNEQFF.

The chain recombines TRBV5-4 with TRBJ2-7; 12 bases fit TRBD2. With 0 bases clipped from V and 6 bases from J, the junction kept 7 bases outside the gene matches. The CDR3 totals 16 residues. Germline assignment: CDR1 SGHNT and CDR2 YYREEE (reference sequence). CDR3 sequence (DNA): TGTGCCAGCAGCTTGGGACTAGCGGGAGTGTTCAGCGAGCAGTACTTC. It is translated as CASSLGLAGVFSEQYF.

The gene calls are TRBV7-9 and TRBJ2-1, with a tentative D call TRBD2 (6 bases). From germline, CDR1 is SEHNR and CDR2 FQNEAQ (reference sequence). The CDR3 has 17 residues. V lost 1 base to trimming and J lost 7 bases, with 20 bases between them. CDR3 sequence: CASSLGLASAEGNEQFF. In DNA, the CDR3 is TGTGCCAGCAGCTTAGGACTCGCTAGCGCCGAAGGGAATGAGCAGTTCTTC.

J is TRBJ2-1 and V is TRBV24-1; the match to TRBD1 covers 10 bases. V shed 4 bases and J 5 bases; nucleotides not matched to a gene: 4. This CDR3 has 15 residues. CDR1 is KGHDR and CDR2 is SFDVKD in the germline V gene. The CDR3 here is CATSDSGTGDNEQFF. DNA of the CDR3: TGTGCCACCAGTGACTCCGGGACAGGGGACAATGAGCAGTTCTTC.

The chain joins TRBV2 to TRBJ2-1; TRBD2 aligns across 12 bases. The CDR3 consists of 18 residues. The V gene end was trimmed by 0 bases and the J gene end by 9 bases; junction bases not matched to a gene: 12. In germline, CDR1 is SNHLY, CDR2 FYNNEI. The DNA of the CDR3 is TGTGCCAGCAGTGAAGCGGGCAAACTAGCGGGAGGTGAGGGTGAGCAGTTCTTC. This codes for CASSEAGKLAGGEGEQFF.

With respect to this clone: Other DNA sequences from this sample encode an identical CDR3 as well. The chain recombines TRBV20-1 with TRBJ1-1, with unresolved D. Germline values: CDR1 DFQATT, CDR2 SNEGSKA (reference sequence). CDR3 length: 10 residues. V dropped 1 base and J dropped 7 bases, with 4 bases sitting between them. Here the CDR3 DNA reads TGCAGTGCTAGAGTTAGTGAAGCTTTCTTT. Translated: CSARVSEAFF.

V gene TRBV12-5 combines with J gene TRBJ1-2; TRBD1 might be the D (6 bases). The CDR3 length is 17 residues. Germline-derived CDR1 and CDR2 are LGHNT and FRNRAP. Trimming removed 0 bases from V and 3 bases from J, with 17 bases in between. CDR3 in DNA: TGTGCTAGTGGTTTGGTTTTGGACAGAGCACATTACTATGGCTACACCTTC. It codes for CASGLVLDRAHYYGYTF.

This clone was observed a few times. V is TRBV19 and J is TRBJ2-1, with 7 nucleotides matching TRBD1. The CDR3 runs 15 residues. CDR1 LNHDA and CDR2 SQIVND come from the germline V gene (reference sequence). Trimming cost V 7 bases and J 4 bases; bases outside gene matches: 10. The CDR3: CASNLGTAIYNEQFF. As DNA, the CDR3 is TGTGCCAGTAATCTCGGGACAGCGATATACAATGAGCAGTTCTTC.

J is TRBJ2-1 and V is TRBV5-1; 10 positions match TRBD2. Unmatched junction bases numbered 5, after V lost 0 bases and J lost 5 bases. Per germline, CDR1 SGHRS and CDR2 YFSETQ. The CDR3 is made up of 16 amino acids. The CDR3 loop is CASSLARLAGDNEQFF. In DNA, the CDR3 is TGCGCCAGCAGCTTGGCCAGACTAGCGGGTGACAATGAGCAGTTCTTC.